This entry lists 14 T cell receptor beta chains sequenced from one sample in a study of cytomegalovirus exposure and HLA in healthy donors. The PCR ran on 60 Vbeta and 13 Jbeta primers. The data were produced by immunoSEQ multiplex PCR, yet TCRdb's version contains in-frame clones alone and is incomplete. The repertoire holds 150,000 to 200,000 clones, with over 70% as singletons. The sample was PBMCs. These receptors were obtained from a boy between 2 and 10 years old in good health and CMV-seronegative.

V gene TRBV27 combines with J gene TRBJ1-1; 7 positions agree with TRBD1. V was pared by 0 bases and J by 3 bases, with 4 bases of the junction left unmatched. Germline CDR1 and CDR2: MNHEY and SMNVEV (reference sequence). The CDR3 is 15 amino acids. The CDR3 DNA follows: TGTGCCAGCAGTTTATCGAGGGGGCTTGACACTGAAGCTTTCTTT. As protein: CASSLSRGLDTEAFF.

V gene TRBV30 combines with J gene TRBJ2-1; D is unclear. V gave up 3 bases and J gave up 5 bases, with 8 bases separating them. This CDR3 is 12 amino acids long. Germline CDR1 GTSNPN, CDR2 SVGIG (reference sequence). CDR3: CAWRRTNNEQFF. Here the CDR3 DNA reads TGTGCCTGGAGGCGCACGAACAATGAGCAGTTCTTC.

The CDR3 loop is CASSFIATTDTQYF. The CDR3 bases are TGTGCCAGCAGCTTCATAGCCACCACAGATACGCAGTATTTT. The chain links TRBV6-5 to TRBJ2-3; no clear D gene. V was trimmed by 6 bases and J by 2 bases, leaving 12 bases between them. The CDR3 totals 14 residues. CDR1 is MNHEY, CDR2 SVGAGI, per germline.

This rearrangement joins TRBV5-8 to TRBJ1-2, with 11 bases matching TRBD1. Per the germline V gene, CDR1 is SGHTS and CDR2 is YDEGEE. V shed 4 bases, J shed 2 bases, and the junction held 10 bases outside the gene matches. This CDR3 has 17 residues. The CDR3 DNA follows: TGTGCCAGCAGCCGTCGGACAGGGGGCGCGTTCAACTATGGCTACACCTTC. Encoded protein: CASSRRTGGAFNYGYTF.

V and J are TRBV2 and TRBJ2-3; D ambiguous. The germline V gene has CDR1 SNHLY and CDR2 FYNNEI. Between the trimmed V and J ends, which lost 3 bases and 7 bases, there was a span of 11 bases. The CDR3 spans 13 residues. Here the CDR3 reads CASSEVAGNTQYF. The CDR3 nucleotides read TGTGCCAGCAGTGAGGTCGCAGGTAATACGCAGTATTTT.

The chain employs TRBV6-6 and TRBJ2-7, with TRBD1 as a possible D gene (5 bases). Germline CDR1 reads MNHNY; CDR2 reads SVGAGI (reference sequence). The CDR3 is 14 amino acids. V gave up 6 bases and J gave up 4 bases, with 16 bases separating them. For the CDR3, the DNA is TGTGCCAGCAGACCAGGGTCGAATTTATACGAGCAGTACGTC. Translated: CASRPGSNLYEQYV.

V and J are TRBV19 and TRBJ1-5; 9 nucleotides line up with TRBD1. The germline CDR1 and CDR2 sequences are LNHDA and SQIVND (reference sequence). Trimming took 5 bases from V and 4 from J; bases not matched to a gene: 12. This CDR3 is built from 17 residues. The CDR3 spells CASSFVTGTGFNQPQHF. CDR3 DNA: TGTGCCAGTAGTTTTGTGACCGGGACAGGGTTTAATCAGCCCCAGCATTTT.

Here the CDR3 reads CASSQETTGPYEQYF. The DNA of the CDR3 is TGCGCCAGCAGCCAAGAGACGACAGGGCCCTACGAGCAGTACTTC. The chain links TRBV4-3 to TRBJ2-7; TRBD1 matches at 7 bases. After removal of 0 bases from V and 2 bases from J, the junction contained 4 bases not matched to a gene. The CDR3 totals 15 residues. Germline assignment: CDR1 LGHNA and CDR2 YSLEER.

This sequence joins TRBV18 and TRBJ2-2; D unclear. The germline V gene has CDR1 KGHSH and CDR2 LQKENI. Trimming pared 2 bases from V and 14 bases from J, leaving 12 bases between. This CDR3 spans 12 amino acids. CDR3 in DNA: TGTGCCAGCTCACCAATGACCGAGGAACTGTTTTTT. Translating it yields CASSPMTEELFF.

The DNA of the CDR3 is TGTGCCAGCAGCTTAGCGCTCGGACAGGGATCTGATTCACCCCTCCACTTT. Amino acid sequence: CASSLALGQGSDSPLHF. The J gene is TRBJ1-6, the V gene TRBV7-9; TRBD1 matches 8 bases. This CDR3 spans 17 amino acids. V shed 0 bases and J 8 bases; nucleotides not matched to a gene: 9. Germline V gene sequence: CDR1 SEHNR, CDR2 FQNEAQ (reference sequence).

This clone was recorded only once. Here the CDR3 reads CASSRNRGDEQFF. The CDR3 DNA follows: TGTGCCAGTAGTAGGAACAGGGGGGATGAGCAGTTCTTC. The genes are TRBV19 and TRBJ2-1, with 8 bases aligning to TRBD1. With 4 bases clipped from V and 8 bases from J, the junction kept 4 bases outside the gene matches. The CDR3 totals 13 residues. In germline, CDR1 is LNHDA, CDR2 SQIVND (reference sequence).

The V gene is TRBV5-4, the J gene TRBJ2-3; 11 nucleotides match TRBD2. Germline V gene lookup returns CDR1 SGHNT and CDR2 YYREEE (reference sequence). V shed 4 bases and J 5 bases; nucleotides not matched to a gene: 12. The CDR3 length is 17 residues. CDR3 in DNA: TGTGCCAGCAGCCTAAGATTTAGCGGGGGGGTGCTAGATACGCAGTATTTT. Translated, it gives CASSLRFSGGVLDTQYF.

This chain uses TRBV5-6 with TRBJ2-5, with 11 bases that match TRBD2. The CDR3 consists of 15 residues. In germline, CDR1 is SGHDT, CDR2 YYEEEE. V shed 0 bases, J shed 7 bases, and the junction held 5 bases outside the gene matches. The CDR3 loop reads CASSLVSGGAGTQYF. In nucleotides, the CDR3 is TGTGCCAGCAGCTTGGTTAGCGGGGGGGCCGGGACCCAGTACTTC. Using reference TRBV5-6 and TRBJ2-5 for the parts outside the CDR3, the full variable domain is DAGVTQSPTHLIKTRGQQVTLRCSPKSGHDTVSWYQQALGQGPQFIFQYYEEEERQRGNFPDRFSGHQFPNYSSELNVNALLLGDSALYLCASSLVSGGAGTQYFGPGTRLLVL.

This chain links TRBV5-1 with TRBJ2-3, with TRBD2 as a possible D gene (6 bases). V lost 5 bases and J 6 bases, leaving 16 bases between the germline ends. CDR3 length: 14 residues. Germline V CDR1 and CDR2: SGHRS, YFSETQ. The CDR3 DNA follows: TGCGCCAGCAGATCGACTAGAGAAGTGGATACGCAGTATTTT. Protein sequence: CASRSTREVDTQYF.